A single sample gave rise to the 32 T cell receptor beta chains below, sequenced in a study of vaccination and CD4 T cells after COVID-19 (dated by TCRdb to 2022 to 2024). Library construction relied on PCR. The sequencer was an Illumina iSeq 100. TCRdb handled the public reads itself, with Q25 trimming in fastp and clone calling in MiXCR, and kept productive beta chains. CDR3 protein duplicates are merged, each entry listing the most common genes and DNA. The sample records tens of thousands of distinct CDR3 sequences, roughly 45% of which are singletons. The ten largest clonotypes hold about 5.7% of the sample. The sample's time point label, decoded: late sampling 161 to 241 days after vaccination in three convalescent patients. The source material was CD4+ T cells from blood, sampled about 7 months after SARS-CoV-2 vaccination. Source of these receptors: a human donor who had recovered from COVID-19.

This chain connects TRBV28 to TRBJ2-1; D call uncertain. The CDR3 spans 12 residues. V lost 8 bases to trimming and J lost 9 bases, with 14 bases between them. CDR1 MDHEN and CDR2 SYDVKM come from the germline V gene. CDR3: CASSKVSIEQFF. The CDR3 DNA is TGTGCCAGCTCTAAAGTCAGTATTGAGCAGTTCTTC.

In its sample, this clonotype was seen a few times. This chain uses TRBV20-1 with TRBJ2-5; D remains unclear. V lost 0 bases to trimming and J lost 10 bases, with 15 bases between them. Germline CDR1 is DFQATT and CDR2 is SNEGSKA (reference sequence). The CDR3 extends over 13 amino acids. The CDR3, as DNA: TGCAGTGCTAGAGATCGGACCCGCGGTAGCCAGTACTTC. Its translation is CSARDRTRGSQYF.

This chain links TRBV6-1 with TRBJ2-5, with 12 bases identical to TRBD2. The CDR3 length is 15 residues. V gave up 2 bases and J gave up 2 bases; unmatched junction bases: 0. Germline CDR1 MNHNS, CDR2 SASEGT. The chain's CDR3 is CASSELAGGQETQYF. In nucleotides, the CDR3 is TGTGCCAGCAGTGAACTAGCGGGAGGGCAAGAGACCCAGTACTTC.

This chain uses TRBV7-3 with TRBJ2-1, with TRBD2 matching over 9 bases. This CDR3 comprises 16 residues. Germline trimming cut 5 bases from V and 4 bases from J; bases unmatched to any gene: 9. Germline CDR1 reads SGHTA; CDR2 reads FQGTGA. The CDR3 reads CASSPTPSGVYNEQFF. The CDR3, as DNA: TGTGCCAGCAGCCCTACTCCTAGCGGGGTATACAATGAGCAGTTCTTC. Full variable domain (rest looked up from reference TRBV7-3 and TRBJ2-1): GAGVSQTPSNKVTEKGKYVELRCDPISGHTALYWYRQSLGQGPEFLIYFQGTGAADDSGLPNDRFFAVRPEGSVSTLKIQRTERGDSAVYLCASSPTPSGVYNEQFFGPGTRLTVL.

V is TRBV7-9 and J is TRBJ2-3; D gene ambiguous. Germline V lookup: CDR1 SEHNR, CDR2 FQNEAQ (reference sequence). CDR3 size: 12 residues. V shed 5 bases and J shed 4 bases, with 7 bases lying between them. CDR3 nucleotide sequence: TGTGCCAGCAGCCCTACAGCAGATACGCAGTATTTT. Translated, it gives CASSPTADTQYF.

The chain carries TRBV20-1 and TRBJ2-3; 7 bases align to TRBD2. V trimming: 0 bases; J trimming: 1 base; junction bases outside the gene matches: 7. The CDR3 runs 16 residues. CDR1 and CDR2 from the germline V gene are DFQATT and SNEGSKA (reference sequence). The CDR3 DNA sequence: TGCAGTGCTAGAGATCATGGCGGGAGAGGCACAGATACGCAGTATTTT. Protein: CSARDHGGRGTDTQYF.

The CDR3 region has the DNA TGTGCCAGCAGCTTCTTACCGAGGTCTAGCACAGATACGCAGTATTTT. Its translation: CASSFLPRSSTDTQYF. The rearrangement joins TRBV7-2 to TRBJ2-3; no clear D gene. Deletions cut 3 bases from V and 0 bases from J, with 13 bases between. The CDR3 covers 16 residues. CDR1 is SGHTA, CDR2 FQGNSA, per germline.

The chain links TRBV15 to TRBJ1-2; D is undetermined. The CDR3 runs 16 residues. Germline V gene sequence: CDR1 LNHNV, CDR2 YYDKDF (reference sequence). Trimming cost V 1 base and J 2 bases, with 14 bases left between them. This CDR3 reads CATSRGRQVPNYGYTF. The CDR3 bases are TGTGCCACCAGCAGAGGGAGGCAGGTCCCGAACTATGGCTACACCTTC.

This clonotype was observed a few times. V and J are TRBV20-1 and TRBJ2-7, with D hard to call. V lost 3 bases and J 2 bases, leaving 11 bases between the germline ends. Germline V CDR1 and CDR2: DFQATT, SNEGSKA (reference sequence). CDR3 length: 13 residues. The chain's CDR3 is CSASHSEAYEQYF. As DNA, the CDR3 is TGCAGTGCTAGTCACTCAGAAGCCTACGAGCAGTACTTC.

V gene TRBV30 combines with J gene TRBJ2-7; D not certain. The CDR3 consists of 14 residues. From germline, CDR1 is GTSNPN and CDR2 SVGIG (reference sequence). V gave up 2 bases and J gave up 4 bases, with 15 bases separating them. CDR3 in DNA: TGTGCCTGGAGTCGCTCCGCCTCCGTTTACGAGCAGTACTTC. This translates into CAWSRSASVYEQYF.

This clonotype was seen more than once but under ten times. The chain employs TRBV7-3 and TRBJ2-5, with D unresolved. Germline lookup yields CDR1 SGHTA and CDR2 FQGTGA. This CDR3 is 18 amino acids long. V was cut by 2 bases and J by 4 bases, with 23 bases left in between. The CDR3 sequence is CASSLPYPEFVYLETQYF. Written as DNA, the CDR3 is TGTGCCAGCAGCTTACCTTACCCCGAGTTTGTCTATCTAGAGACCCAGTACTTC.

The CDR3 DNA follows: TGCGCCAGCAGCTCAGGGGGCGCAGACTATGGCTACACCTTC. As protein: CASSSGGADYGYTF. The chain combines TRBV5-1 with TRBJ1-2; 8 nucleotides match TRBD1. The CDR3 length is 14 residues. V dropped 3 bases and J dropped 3; count of bases not matched to a gene: 4. Germline CDR1 and CDR2: SGHRS and YFSETQ.

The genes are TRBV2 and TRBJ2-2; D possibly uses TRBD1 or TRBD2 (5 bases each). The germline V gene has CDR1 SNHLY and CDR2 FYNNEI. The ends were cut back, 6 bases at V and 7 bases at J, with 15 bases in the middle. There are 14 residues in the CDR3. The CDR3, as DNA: TGTGCCAGCAGGGGGACCCGGACTGGCGGGGAGCTGTTTTTT. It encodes CASRGTRTGGELFF. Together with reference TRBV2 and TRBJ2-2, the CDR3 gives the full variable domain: EPEVTQTPSHQVTQMGQEVILRCVPISNHLYFYWYRQILGQKVEFLVSFYNNEISEKSEIFDDQFSVERPDGSNFTLKIRSTKLEDSAMYFCASRGTRTGGELFFGEGSRLTVL.

The chain's CDR3 is CASSAETGKAAEAFF. Here the CDR3 DNA reads TGTGCCAGCAGTGCGGAAACAGGGAAAGCCGCAGAAGCTTTCTTT. The genes are TRBV6-4 and TRBJ1-1; D perhaps matches TRBD1 (6 bases). Looked up from germline, CDR1 is MRHNA and CDR2 is SNTAGT. The CDR3 has 15 residues. The V end was cut by 4 bases, the J end by 8 bases, with 20 bases between.

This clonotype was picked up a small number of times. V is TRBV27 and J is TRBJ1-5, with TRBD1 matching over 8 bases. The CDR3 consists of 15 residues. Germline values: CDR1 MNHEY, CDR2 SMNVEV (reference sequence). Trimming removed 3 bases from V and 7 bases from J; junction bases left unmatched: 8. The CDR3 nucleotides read TGTGCCAGCAGTTTGTCGCCCGACAGGGGCCAGCCCCAGCATTTT. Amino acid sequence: CASSLSPDRGQPQHF.

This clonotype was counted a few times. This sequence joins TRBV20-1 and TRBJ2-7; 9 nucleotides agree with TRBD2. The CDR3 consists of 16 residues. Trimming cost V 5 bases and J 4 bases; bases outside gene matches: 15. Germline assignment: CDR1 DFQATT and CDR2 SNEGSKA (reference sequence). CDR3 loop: CSAQDHSGSDLYEQYF. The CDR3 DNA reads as TGCAGTGCTCAAGACCATAGCGGGAGTGACCTTTACGAGCAGTACTTC.

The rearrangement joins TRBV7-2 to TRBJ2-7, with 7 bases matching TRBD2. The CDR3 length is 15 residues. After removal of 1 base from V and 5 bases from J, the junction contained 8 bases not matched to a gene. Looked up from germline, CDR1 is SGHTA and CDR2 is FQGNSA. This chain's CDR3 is CASSLGRGSFNEQYF. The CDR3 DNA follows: TGTGCCAGCAGCTTAGGGCGCGGGAGTTTCAACGAGCAGTACTTC.

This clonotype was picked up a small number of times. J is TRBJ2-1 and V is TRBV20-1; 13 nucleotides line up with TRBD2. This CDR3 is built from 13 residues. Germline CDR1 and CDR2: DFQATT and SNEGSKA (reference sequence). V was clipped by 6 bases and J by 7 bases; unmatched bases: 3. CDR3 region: CSAQTSGRNEQFF. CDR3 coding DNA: TGCAGTGCCCAGACTAGCGGGAGGAATGAGCAGTTCTTC.

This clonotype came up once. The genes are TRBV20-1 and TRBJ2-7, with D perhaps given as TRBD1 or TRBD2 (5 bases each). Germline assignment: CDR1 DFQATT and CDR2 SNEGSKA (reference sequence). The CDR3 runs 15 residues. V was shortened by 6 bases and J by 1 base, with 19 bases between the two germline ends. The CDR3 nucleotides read TGCAGTGCCAAGAGGGGTAATAGCTGGTCCTACGAGCAGTACTTC. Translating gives CSAKRGNSWSYEQYF.

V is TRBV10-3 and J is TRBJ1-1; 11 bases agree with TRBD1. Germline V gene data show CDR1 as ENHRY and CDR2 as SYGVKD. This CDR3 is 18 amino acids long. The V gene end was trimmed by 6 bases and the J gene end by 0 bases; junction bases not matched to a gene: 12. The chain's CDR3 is CAIRPGAGQGAMNTEAFF. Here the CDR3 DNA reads TGTGCCATCAGGCCTGGCGCCGGACAGGGGGCCATGAACACTGAAGCTTTCTTT.

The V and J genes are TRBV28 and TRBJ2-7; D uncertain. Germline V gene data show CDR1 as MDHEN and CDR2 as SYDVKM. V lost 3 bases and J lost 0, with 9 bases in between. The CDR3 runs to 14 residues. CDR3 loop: CASSFAPSSYEQYF. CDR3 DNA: TGTGCCAGCAGTTTCGCTCCCAGCTCCTACGAGCAGTACTTC.

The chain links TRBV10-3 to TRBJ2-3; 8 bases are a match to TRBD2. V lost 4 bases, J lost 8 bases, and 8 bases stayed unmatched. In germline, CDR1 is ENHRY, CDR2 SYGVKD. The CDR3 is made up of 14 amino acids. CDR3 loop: CAISGLANSRTQYF. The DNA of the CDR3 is TGTGCCATCAGTGGACTAGCGAACTCCCGTACGCAGTATTTT.

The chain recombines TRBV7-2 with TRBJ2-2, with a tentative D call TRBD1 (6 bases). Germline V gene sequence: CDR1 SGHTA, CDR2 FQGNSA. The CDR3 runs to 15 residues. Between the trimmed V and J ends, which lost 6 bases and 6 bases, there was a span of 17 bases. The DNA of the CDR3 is TGTGCCAGCAGGGCGGACAGAATCGGGTCCGGGGAGCTGTTTTTT. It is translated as CASRADRIGSGELFF.

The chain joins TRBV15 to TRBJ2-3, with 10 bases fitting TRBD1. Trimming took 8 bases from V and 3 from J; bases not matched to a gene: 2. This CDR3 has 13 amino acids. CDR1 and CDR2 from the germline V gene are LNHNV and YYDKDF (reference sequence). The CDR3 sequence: CATDRGRTDTQYF. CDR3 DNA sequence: TGTGCCACCGACAGGGGGCGGACAGATACGCAGTATTTT. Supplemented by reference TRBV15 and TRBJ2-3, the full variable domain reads DAMVIQNPRYQVTQFGKPVTLSCSQTLNHNVMYWYQQKSSQAPKLLFHYYDKDFNNEADTPDNFQSRRPNTSFCFLDIRSPGLGDTAMYLCATDRGRTDTQYFGPGTRLTVL.

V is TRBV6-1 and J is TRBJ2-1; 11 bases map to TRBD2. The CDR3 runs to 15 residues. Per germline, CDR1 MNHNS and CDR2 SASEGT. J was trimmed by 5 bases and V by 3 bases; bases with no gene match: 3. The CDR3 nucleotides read TGTGCCAGCAGTGATTGGGGACTAGCGGACAATGAGCAGTTCTTC. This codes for CASSDWGLADNEQFF.

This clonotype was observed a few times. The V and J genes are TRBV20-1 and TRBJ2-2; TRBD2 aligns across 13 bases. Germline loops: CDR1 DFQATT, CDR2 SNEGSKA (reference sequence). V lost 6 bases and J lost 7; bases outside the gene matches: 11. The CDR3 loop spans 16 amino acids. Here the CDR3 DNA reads TGCAGTGCCCCTGGGACTAGCGGGAAGGCAATCGGGGAGCTGTTTTTT. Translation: CSAPGTSGKAIGELFF.

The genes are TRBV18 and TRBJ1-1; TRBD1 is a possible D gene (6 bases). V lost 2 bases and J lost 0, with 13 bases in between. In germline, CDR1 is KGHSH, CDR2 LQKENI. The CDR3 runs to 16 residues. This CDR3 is CASSPTGNGMNTEAFF. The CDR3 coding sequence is TGTGCCAGCTCACCAACAGGGAATGGGATGAACACTGAAGCTTTCTTT.

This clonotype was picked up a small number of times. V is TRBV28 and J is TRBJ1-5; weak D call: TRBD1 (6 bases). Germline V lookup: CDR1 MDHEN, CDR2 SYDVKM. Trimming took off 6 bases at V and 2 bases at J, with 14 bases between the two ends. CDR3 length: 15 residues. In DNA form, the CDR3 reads TGTGCCAGCAGCACCTTCGAGGGGGGCAATCAGCCCCAGCATTTT. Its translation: CASSTFEGGNQPQHF.

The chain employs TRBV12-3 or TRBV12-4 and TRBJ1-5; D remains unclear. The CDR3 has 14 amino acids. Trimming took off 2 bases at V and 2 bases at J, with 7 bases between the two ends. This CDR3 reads CASSLRVGNQPQHF. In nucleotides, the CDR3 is TGTGCCAGCAGTTTACGAGTCGGCAATCAGCCCCAGCATTTT.

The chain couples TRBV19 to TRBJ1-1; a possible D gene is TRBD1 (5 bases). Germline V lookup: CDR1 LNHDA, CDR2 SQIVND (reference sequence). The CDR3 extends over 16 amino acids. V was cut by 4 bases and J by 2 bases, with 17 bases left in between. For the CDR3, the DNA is TGTGCCAGTAGTACCCGTGACCGGGGCCCCAACACTGAAGCTTTCTTT. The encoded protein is CASSTRDRGPNTEAFF.

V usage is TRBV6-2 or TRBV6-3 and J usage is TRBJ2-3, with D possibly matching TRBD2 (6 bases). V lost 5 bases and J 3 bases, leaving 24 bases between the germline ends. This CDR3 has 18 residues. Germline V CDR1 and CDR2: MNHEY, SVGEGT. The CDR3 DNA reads TGTGCCAGCAGTGCCCTCCGGACCACAGTGGGGAGGACAGATACGCAGTATTTT. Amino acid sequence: CASSALRTTVGRTDTQYF.

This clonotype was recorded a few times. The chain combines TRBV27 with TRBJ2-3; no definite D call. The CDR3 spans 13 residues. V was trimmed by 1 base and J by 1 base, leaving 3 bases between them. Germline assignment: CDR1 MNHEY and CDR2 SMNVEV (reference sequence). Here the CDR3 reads CASSLWGTDTQYF. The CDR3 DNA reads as TGTGCCAGCAGTTTATGGGGCACAGATACGCAGTATTTT.